These T cell receptor beta chains were read from a single sample in a study of blood T cell repertoires in COVID-19. Clones were sequenced by immunoSEQ multiplex PCR, and TCRdb holds only the in-frame ones, with some missing. The table lists roughly 180,000 clones, roughly 79% of them singletons, with approximately 10% in the top ten. Sample: peripheral blood. The receptor source for this set is a woman in her thirties or forties with COVID-19, enrolled during active disease. CDR3s include the opening cysteine and the closing phenylalanine or tryptophan. The D gene is left open where the match is weak. The size entry is marked missing in some rows and otherwise reads once, few, many or a size class.

j_call v_call d_call clone_size cdr3_aa cdr3_nt
TRBJ1-1 TRBV19 - few CASRRTAPSTEAFF TGTGCCAGTAGGAGGACAGCGCCCAGCACTGAAGCTTTCTTT
TRBJ2-5 TRBV27 - - CASSSRDQETQYF TGTGCCAGCAGTTCCCGGGACCAAGAGACCCAGTACTTC
TRBJ2-1 TRBV29-1 TRBD2 once CSVEGSLAGVGYNEQFF TGCAGCGTTGAAGGATCGCTAGCGGGAGTGGGATACAATGAGCAGTTCTTC
TRBJ1-1 TRBV7-9 TRBD1 few CASSPRGRGSFTEAFF TGTGCCAGCAGTCCTCGTGGCAGGGGGTCATTCACTGAAGCTTTCTTT
TRBJ2-5 TRBV5-1 TRBD2 - CASSLTGRLAGGGQETQYF TGCGCCAGCAGCTTAACCGGAAGACTAGCGGGAGGGGGACAAGAGACCCAGTACTTC
TRBJ2-1 TRBV6-5 TRBD2 few CASTGGDEQFF TGTGCATCGACGGGGGGGGACGAGCAGTTCTTC
TRBJ1-3 TRBV18 - - CASSPPGRHSGNTIYF TGTGCCAGCTCACCGCCGGGTCGTCACTCTGGAAACACCATATATTTT
TRBJ1-1 TRBV10-1 - few CASSESTSAEAFF TGCGCCAGCAGTGAGTCCACCTCGGCTGAAGCTTTCTTT
TRBJ1-2 TRBV2 TRBD1 - CASSAGGQANYGYTF TGTGCCAGCAGCGCCGGGGGACAGGCGAACTATGGCTACACCTTC
TRBJ1-4 TRBV9 - - CASSERPWTVPNEKLFF TGTGCCAGCAGCGAGAGACCGTGGACAGTTCCTAATGAAAAACTGTTTTTT
TRBJ2-2 TRBV6-5 - - CASSYSFGRNTGELFF TGTGCCAGCAGTTACTCGTTTGGGCGGAACACCGGGGAGCTGTTTTTT
TRBJ1-1 TRBV18 TRBD1 once CASSPSGQPFGTEAFF TGTGCCAGCTCACCCTCGGGACAGCCCTTCGGCACTGAAGCTTTCTTT
TRBJ2-2 TRBV19 - - CALNDIWTGELFF TGTGCCCTAAATGACATTTGGACCGGGGAGCTGTTTTTT
TRBJ2-3 TRBV10-3 TRBD1 - CAISRDRDITDTQYF TGTGCCATCAGTAGGGACAGGGACATCACAGATACGCAGTATTTT
TRBJ1-6 TRBV7-6 TRBD1 - CASRPGTEKNSPLHF TGTGCCAGCAGACCGGGGACAGAGAAGAATTCACCCCTCCACTTT
TRBJ2-1 TRBV19 - - CASGTNEQFF TGTGCCAGTGGCACGAATGAGCAGTTCTTC
TRBJ2-4 TRBV27 TRBD1 - CASSSDSTGTGLAKNIQYF TGTGCCAGCAGTTCCGACTCCACCGGGACAGGGTTGGCCAAAAACATTCAGTACTTC
TRBJ1-6 TRBV11-2 - - CASSFAEGVVSPLHF TGTGCCAGCAGCTTCGCTGAGGGGGTAGTTTCACCCCTCCACTTT
TRBJ2-5 TRBV14 TRBD1 - CASRPRDSRETQYF TGTGCCAGCCGTCCTCGGGACAGTCGGGAGACCCAGTACTTC
TRBJ2-3 TRBV7-6 TRBD2 few CASSLAGGNTQYF TGTGCCAGCAGCTTAGCGGGGGGGAATACGCAGTATTTT